This T cell receptor beta chain was found in a study of blood T cell repertoires in COVID-19. Assay: immunoSEQ multiplex PCR; the TCRdb copy retains only in-frame clones and omits some. The sample lists a few hundred thousand clones, around 84% occurring once. CDR1 and CDR2 from the germline V gene are ENHRY and SYGVKD. Trimming at V came to 6 bases and at J to 0 bases, leaving 1 base not matched to a gene. The CDR3 contains 13 residues. The chain uses TRBV10-3 and TRBJ2-7, with 8 bases identical to TRBD1. The sequence was collected from a man aged 35 to 55 who had recovered from COVID-19. Sample: PBMCs or T cells enriched from blood (not recorded which). This CDR3 reads CAIRGQASYEQYF. The CDR3 coding sequence is TGTGCCATCAGGGGACAGGCCTCCTACGAGCAGTACTTC.